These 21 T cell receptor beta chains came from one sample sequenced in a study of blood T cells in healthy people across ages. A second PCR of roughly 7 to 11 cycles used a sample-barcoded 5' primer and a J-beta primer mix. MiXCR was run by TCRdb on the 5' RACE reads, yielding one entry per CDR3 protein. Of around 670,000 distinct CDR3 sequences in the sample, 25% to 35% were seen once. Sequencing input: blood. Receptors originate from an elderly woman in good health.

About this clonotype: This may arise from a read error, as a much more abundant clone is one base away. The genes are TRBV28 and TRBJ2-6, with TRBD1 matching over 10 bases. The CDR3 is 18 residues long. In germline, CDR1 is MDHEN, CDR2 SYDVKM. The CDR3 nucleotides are TGTGCCTGCAGTTTAATGAGACAGGGGGCGTATGGGGCCAACGTCCTGACTTTC. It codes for CACSLMRQGAYGANVLTF.

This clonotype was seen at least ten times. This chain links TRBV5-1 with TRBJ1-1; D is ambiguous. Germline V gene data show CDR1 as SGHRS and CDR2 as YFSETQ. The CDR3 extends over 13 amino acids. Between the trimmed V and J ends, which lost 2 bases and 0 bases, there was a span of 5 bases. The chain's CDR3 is CASSFRLNTEAFF. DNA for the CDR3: TGCGCCAGCAGCTTCCGACTGAACACTGAAGCTTTCTTT.

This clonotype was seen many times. DNA of the CDR3: TGTGCCAGCAGGAAGGGTAGCTCCTACAATGAGCAGTTCTTC. It specifies CASRKGSSYNEQFF. The chain has TRBV27 and TRBJ2-1; D gene ambiguous. Germline V gene lookup returns CDR1 MNHEY and CDR2 SMNVEV (reference sequence). The CDR3 is 14 residues long. Trimming left V 6 bases short and J 0 bases short, with 9 bases between.

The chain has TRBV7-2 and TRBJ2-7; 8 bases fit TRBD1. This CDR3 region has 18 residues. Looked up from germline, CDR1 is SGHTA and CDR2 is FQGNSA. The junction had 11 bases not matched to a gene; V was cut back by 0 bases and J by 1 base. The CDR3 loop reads CASSLALRTGTYSYEQYF. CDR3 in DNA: TGTGCCAGCAGCTTAGCGCTCCGGACAGGGACCTATTCCTACGAGCAGTACTTC.

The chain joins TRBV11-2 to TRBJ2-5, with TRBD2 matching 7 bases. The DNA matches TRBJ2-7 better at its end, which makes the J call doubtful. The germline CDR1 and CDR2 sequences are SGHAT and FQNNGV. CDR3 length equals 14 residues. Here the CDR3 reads CASSPEVAGVEQYF. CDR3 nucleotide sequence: TGTGCCAGCAGCCCAGAGGTGGCGGGGGTCGAGCAGTACTTC.

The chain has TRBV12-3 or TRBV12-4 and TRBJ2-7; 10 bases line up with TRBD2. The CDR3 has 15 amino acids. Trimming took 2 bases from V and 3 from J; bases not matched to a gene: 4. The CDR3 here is CASSLLAGEVYEQYF. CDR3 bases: TGTGCCAGCAGTTTACTAGCGGGAGAGGTCTACGAGCAGTACTTC.

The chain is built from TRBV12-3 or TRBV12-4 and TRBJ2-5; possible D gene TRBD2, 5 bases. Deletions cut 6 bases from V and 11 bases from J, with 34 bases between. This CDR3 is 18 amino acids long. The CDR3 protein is CASSHVNGVFLEYNEQYF. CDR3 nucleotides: TGTGCCAGCAGCCACGTTAACGGGGTTTTTCTAGAGTACAATGAGCAGTACTTC.

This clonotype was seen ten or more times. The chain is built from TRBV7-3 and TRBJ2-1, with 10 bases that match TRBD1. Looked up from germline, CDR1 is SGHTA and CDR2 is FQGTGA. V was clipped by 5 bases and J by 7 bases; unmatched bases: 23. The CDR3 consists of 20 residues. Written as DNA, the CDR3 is TGTGCCAGCAGCCTCTCGGTGGGACAGGGGTGGGGGGGCAGATGGAATGAGCAGTTCTTC. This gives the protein CASSLSVGQGWGGRWNEQFF.

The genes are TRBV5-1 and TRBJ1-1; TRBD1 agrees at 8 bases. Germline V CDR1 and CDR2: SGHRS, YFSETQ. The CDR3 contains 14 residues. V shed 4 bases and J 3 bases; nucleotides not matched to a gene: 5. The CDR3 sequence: CASSQRGQDTEAFF. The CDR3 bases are TGCGCCAGCAGCCAAAGGGGACAGGACACTGAAGCTTTCTTT.

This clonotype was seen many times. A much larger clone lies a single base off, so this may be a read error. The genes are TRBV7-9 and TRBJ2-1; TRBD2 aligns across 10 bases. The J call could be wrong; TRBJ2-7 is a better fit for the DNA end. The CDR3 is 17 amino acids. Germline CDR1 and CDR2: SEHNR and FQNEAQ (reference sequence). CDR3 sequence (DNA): TGTGCCAGCAGCACGACAAGCGGGGGGGCTTCCTACAATGAGCAGTACTTC. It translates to CASSTTSGGASYNEQYF.

The DNA of the CDR3 is TGTGCCACCAAGACGTCGACCGGGAATCAGCCCCAGCATTTT. As protein: CATKTSTGNQPQHF. The chain employs TRBV28 and TRBJ1-5; D remains ambiguous. Per germline, CDR1 MDHEN and CDR2 SYDVKM. The CDR3 contains 14 residues. Trimming took off 10 bases at V and 4 bases at J, with 17 bases between the two ends.

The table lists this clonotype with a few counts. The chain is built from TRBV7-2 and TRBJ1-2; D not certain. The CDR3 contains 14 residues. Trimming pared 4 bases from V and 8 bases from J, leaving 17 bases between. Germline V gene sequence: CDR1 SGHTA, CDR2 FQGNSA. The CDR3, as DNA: TGTGCCAGCAGCTCGATGACCCCGACTGGCGGCTACACCTTC. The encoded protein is CASSSMTPTGGYTF. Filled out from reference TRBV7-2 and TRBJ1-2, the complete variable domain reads GAGVSQSPSNKVTEKGKDVELRCDPISGHTALYWYRQSLGQGLEFLIYFQGNSAPDKSGLPSDRFSAERTGGSVSTLTIQRTQQEDSAVYLCASSSMTPTGGYTFGSGTRLTVV.

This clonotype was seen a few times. CDR3 sequence (DNA): TGTGCCAGCAGTTTAGGGCGCCATTATGGCTACACCTTC. Protein: CASSLGRHYGYTF. The chain couples TRBV28 to TRBJ1-2; no clear D gene. The CDR3 has 13 residues. CDR1 is MDHEN and CDR2 is SYDVKM in the germline V gene. V lost 2 bases and J 5 bases, leaving 9 bases between the germline ends.

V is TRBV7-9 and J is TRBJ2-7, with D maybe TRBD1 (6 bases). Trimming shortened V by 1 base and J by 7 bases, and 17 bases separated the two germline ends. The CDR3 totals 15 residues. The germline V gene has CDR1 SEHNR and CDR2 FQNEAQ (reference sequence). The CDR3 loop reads CASSLDQTGIGEQYF. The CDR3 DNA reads TGTGCCAGCAGCTTAGACCAAACAGGGATAGGGGAGCAGTACTTC.

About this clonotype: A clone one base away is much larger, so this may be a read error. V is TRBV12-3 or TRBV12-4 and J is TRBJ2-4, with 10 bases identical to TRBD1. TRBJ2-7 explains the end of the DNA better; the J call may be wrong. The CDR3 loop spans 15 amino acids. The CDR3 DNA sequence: TGTGCCAACAGTTTGACAGGGGGCGCGAACTACGAGCAGTACTTC. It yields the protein CANSLTGGANYEQYF.

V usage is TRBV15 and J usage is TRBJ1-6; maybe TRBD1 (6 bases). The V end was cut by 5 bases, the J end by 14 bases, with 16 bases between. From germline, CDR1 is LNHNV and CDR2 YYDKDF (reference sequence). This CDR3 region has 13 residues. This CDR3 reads CATSPQRGVALHF. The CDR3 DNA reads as TGTGCCACCAGCCCACAGAGGGGGGTTGCCCTCCACTTT.

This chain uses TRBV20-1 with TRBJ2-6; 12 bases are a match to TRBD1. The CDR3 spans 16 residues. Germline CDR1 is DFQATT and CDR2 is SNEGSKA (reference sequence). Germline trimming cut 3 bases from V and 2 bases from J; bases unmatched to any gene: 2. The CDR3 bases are TGCAGTGCTAGGGGGACAGGGGGCACTGGGGCCAACGTCCTGACTTTC. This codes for CSARGTGGTGANVLTF.

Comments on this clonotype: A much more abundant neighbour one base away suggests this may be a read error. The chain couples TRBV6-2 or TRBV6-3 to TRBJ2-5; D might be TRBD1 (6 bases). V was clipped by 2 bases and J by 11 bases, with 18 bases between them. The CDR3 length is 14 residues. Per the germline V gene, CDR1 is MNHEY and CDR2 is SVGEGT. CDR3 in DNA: TGTGCCAGCAGTTACGACAGGAGCAACAATGAGCAGTACTTC. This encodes CASSYDRSNNEQYF.

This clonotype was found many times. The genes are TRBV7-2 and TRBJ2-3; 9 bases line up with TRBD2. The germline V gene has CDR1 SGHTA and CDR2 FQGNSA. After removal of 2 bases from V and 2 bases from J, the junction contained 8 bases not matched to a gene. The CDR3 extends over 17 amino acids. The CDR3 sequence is CASSLTPIAGVTDTQYF. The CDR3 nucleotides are TGTGCCAGCAGCTTAACGCCGATAGCGGGAGTCACAGATACGCAGTATTTT.

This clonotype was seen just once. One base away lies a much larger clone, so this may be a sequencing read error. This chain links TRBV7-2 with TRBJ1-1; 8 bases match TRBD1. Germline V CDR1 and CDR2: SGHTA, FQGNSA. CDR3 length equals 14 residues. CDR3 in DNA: TGTGCCGGCAGCTTACAGGGGGGGAACACTGAAGCTTTCTTT. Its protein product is CAGSLQGGNTEAFF.

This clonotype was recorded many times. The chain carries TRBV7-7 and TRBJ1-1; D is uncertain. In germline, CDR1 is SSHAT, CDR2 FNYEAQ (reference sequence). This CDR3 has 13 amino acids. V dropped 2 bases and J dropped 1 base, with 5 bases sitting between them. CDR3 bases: TGTGCCAGCAGCTTAAGCTGGAACACTGAAGCTTTCTTT. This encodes CASSLSWNTEAFF.